These 2 T cell receptor beta chains originate from one sample sequenced in a study of cytomegalovirus exposure and HLA in healthy donors. The repertoire was sequenced with immunoSEQ multiplex PCR; TCRdb's copy has only in-frame clones and lacks some. The sample yields about 330,000 clones, 86% seen once. The sequencing sample was made of PBMCs. These receptors came from a woman between 18 and 29 years old in good health and CMV-seronegative.

The V and J genes are TRBV7-2 and TRBJ2-7, with 7 bases matching TRBD1. The ends lost 1 base at V and 2 bases at J; junction bases unmatched: 5. Germline CDR1 is SGHTA and CDR2 is FQGNSA. CDR3 length equals 15 residues. The CDR3 DNA sequence: TGTGCCAGCAGCTTAGGGACAGGTGTCCCCTACGAGCAGTACTTC. This translates into CASSLGTGVPYEQYF.

This chain uses TRBV4-3 with TRBJ1-1; 8 nucleotides line up with TRBD1. After removal of 2 bases from V and 1 base from J, the junction contained 3 bases not matched to a gene. CDR1 and CDR2 (germline): LGHNA, YSLEER. CDR3 size: 15 residues. The CDR3 here is CASSQRTGTNTEAFF. In DNA, the CDR3 is TGCGCCAGCAGCCAACGGACAGGGACGAACACTGAAGCTTTCTTT.